These 7 T cell receptor beta chains originate from one sample sequenced in a study of blood T cell repertoires in COVID-19. The repertoire was sequenced with immunoSEQ multiplex PCR; TCRdb's copy has only in-frame clones and lacks some. The table records approximately 210,000 clones, around 88% of them present only once. Sequencing was carried out using peripheral blood. These TCRs come from a man aged 18 to 30 with active or convalescent COVID-19.

The chain is built from TRBV7-9 and TRBJ2-1, with D possibly TRBD2 on 6 matching bases. From germline, CDR1 is SEHNR and CDR2 FQNEAQ (reference sequence). The CDR3 extends over 12 amino acids. Trimming pared 5 bases from V and 14 bases from J, leaving 16 bases between. In DNA form, the CDR3 reads TGTGCCAGCAGCCTTCCCACGGGGGAGAAGTTCTTC. Amino acids: CASSLPTGEKFF.

The V and J genes are TRBV27 and TRBJ2-5; no firm D call. The CDR3 totals 13 residues. V lost 6 bases to trimming and J lost 0 bases, with 8 bases between them. Germline V lookup: CDR1 MNHEY, CDR2 SMNVEV (reference sequence). The CDR3 loop is CASRRSYQETQYF. The CDR3 bases are TGTGCCAGCAGGCGATCGTACCAAGAGACCCAGTACTTC.

The V call is TRBV2, the J call TRBJ2-3, with D perhaps TRBD1 (5 bases). Germline V lookup: CDR1 SNHLY, CDR2 FYNNEI. The ends were cut back, 6 bases at V and 4 bases at J, with 20 bases in the middle. The CDR3 runs 16 residues. The CDR3 DNA reads as TGTGCCAGCAGCCAAAGTCGGGCCAGGGCCCCAGATACGCAGTATTTT. Amino acids: CASSQSRARAPDTQYF.

The J gene is TRBJ1-4, the V gene TRBV7-9, with D perhaps matching TRBD1 (6 bases). Germline V gene data show CDR1 as SEHNR and CDR2 as FQNEAQ (reference sequence). The V end was cut by 2 bases, the J end by 8 bases, with 18 bases between. The CDR3 has 16 amino acids. The CDR3 DNA reads TGTGCCAGCAGCTTATGGGTCGGGGGGCGTGGAGAAAAACTGTTTTTT. Translation gives CASSLWVGGRGEKLFF. Supplemented by reference TRBV7-9 and TRBJ1-4, the full variable domain reads DTGVSQNPRHKITKRGQNVTFRCDPISEHNRLYWYRQTLGQGPEFLTYFQNEAQLEKSRLLSDRFSAERPKGSFSTLEIQRTEQGDSAMYLCASSLWVGGRGEKLFFGSGTQLSVL.

This clone was seen a few times. The chain carries TRBV7-9 and TRBJ1-1; perhaps TRBD1 as D (6 bases). Germline CDR1 SEHNR, CDR2 FQNEAQ (reference sequence). Trimming shortened V by 3 bases and J by 8 bases, and 10 bases separated the two germline ends. The CDR3 is 12 residues long. CDR3 sequence: CASSFWQGEAFF. CDR3 nucleotides: TGTGCCAGCAGCTTTTGGCAGGGGGAAGCTTTCTTT.

The rearrangement links TRBV5-1 to TRBJ2-1; the match to TRBD2 covers 7 bases. This CDR3 region has 15 residues. Germline lookup yields CDR1 SGHRS and CDR2 YFSETQ. With V trimmed by 6 bases and J by 3 bases, 9 bases remained unmatched. The CDR3 reads CASTLNGGGYNEQFF. In nucleotides, the CDR3 is TGCGCCAGCACCCTGAACGGCGGGGGCTACAATGAGCAGTTCTTC.

The V and J genes are TRBV10-3 and TRBJ1-2; 7 bases align to TRBD1. The germline V gene has CDR1 ENHRY and CDR2 SYGVKD. This CDR3 has 15 residues. J gave up 1 base and V 4 bases, and 6 bases lay outside the gene matches. The CDR3 DNA is TGTGCCATCAGTGGTGGACAGGACCATAACTATGGCTACACCTTC. Translating it yields CAISGGQDHNYGYTF.